This TCR beta chain was captured by sequencing in a study of blood T cell repertoires in COVID-19. On the study more broadly: T cells, B-cell-depleted T cells, or PBMCs supplied cDNA or gDNA.

The V end was cut by 5 bases, the J end by 3 bases, with 16 bases between. The CDR3 contains 15 residues. The germline CDR1 and CDR2 sequences are MNHNY and SVGAGI (reference sequence). The data were produced by immunoSEQ multiplex PCR, yet TCRdb's version contains in-frame clones alone and is incomplete. In the table there are approximately 270,000 clones, around 85% of which are singletons. The rearrangement links TRBV6-6 to TRBJ1-2; TRBD1 might be the D (5 bases). The sample consisted of peripheral blood. The receptor was derived from a woman in her sixties or seventies with acute or convalescent COVID-19. CDR3 nucleotide sequence: TGTGCCAGCAGTCCCATTGGCAGGGTGCACTATGGCTACACCTTC. It yields the protein CASSPIGRVHYGYTF.